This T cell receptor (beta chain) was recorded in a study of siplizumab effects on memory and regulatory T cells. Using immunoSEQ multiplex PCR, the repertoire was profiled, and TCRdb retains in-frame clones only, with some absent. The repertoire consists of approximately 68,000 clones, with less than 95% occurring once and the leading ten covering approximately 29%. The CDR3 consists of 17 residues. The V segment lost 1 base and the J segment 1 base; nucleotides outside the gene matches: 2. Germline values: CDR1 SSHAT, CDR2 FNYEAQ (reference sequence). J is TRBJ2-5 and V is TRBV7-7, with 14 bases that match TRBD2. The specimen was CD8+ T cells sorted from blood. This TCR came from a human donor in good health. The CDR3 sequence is CASSLGTSGGIQETQYF. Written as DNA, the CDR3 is TGTGCCAGCAGCTTAGGGACTAGCGGGGGGATCCAAGAGACCCAGTACTTC.